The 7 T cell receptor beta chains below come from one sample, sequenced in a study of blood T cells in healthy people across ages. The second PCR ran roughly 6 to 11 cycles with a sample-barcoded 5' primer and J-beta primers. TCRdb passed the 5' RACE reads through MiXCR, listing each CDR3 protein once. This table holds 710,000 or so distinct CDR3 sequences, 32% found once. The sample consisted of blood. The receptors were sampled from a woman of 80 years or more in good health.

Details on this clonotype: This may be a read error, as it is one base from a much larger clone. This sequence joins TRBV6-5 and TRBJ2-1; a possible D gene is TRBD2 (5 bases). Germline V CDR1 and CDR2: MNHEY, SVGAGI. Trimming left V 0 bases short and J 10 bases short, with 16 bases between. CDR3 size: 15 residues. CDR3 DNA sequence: TGTGCCAGCAGTTACTCGGCTGGGAGTTCCTACGAGCAGTTCTTC. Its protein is CASSYSAGSSYEQFF.

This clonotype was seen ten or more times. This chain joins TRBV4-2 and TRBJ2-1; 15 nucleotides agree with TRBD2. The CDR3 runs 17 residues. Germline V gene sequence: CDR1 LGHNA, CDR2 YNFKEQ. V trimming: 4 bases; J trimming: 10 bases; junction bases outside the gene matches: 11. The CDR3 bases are TGTGCCAGCAGCCCACCCACCGGACTAGCGGGGGGGCCGGAGCAGTTCTTC. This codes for CASSPPTGLAGGPEQFF.

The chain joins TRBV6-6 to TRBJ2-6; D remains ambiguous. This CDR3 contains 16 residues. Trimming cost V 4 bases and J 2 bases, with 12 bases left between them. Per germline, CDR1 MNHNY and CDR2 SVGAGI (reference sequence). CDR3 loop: CASSFLLPTGANVLTF. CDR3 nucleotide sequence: TGTGCCAGCAGTTTTCTTCTTCCCACTGGGGCCAACGTCCTGACTTTC.

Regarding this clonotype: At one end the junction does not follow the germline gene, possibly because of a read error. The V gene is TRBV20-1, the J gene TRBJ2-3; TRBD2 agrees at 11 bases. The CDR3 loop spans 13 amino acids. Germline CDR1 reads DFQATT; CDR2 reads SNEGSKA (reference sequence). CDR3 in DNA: TGCAGTACTAGCGGGAGTTCGGGAGATACGCAGTATTTT. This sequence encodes CSTSGSSGDTQYF.

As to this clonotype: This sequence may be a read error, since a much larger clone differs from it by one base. Here the CDR3 reads CATRTGGGMYEQCF. CDR3 in DNA: TGTGCCACAAGGACAGGGGGCGGAATGTACGAGCAGTGCTTC. The chain couples TRBV10-3 to TRBJ2-4, with TRBD1 identical over 11 bases. The germline CDR1 and CDR2 sequences are ENHRY and SYGVKD. The CDR3 totals 14 residues.

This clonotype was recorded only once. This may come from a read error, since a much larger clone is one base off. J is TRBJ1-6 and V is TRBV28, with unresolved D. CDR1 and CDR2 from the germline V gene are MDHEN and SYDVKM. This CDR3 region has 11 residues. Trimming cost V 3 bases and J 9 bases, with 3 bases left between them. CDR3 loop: CASSFGSPLHF. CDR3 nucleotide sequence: TGTGCCAGCAGTTTTGGTTCACCCCTCCACTTT.

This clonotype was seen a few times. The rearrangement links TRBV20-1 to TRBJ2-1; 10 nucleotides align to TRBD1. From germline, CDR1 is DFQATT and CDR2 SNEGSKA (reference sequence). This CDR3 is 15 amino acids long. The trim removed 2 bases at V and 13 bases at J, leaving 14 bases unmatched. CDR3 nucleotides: TGCAGTGCTAGATTGGACAGGGGGTATGGAGAGACCCAGTTCTTC. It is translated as CSARLDRGYGETQFF.